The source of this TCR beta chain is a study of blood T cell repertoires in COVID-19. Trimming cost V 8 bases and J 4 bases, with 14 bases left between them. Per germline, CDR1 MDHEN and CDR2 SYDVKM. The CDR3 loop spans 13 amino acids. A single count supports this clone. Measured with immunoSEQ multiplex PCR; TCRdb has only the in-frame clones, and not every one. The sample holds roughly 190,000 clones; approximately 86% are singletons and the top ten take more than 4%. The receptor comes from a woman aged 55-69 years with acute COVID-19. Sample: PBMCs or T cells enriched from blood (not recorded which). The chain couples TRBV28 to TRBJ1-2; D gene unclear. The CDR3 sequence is CASFEGNVYGYTF. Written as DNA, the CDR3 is TGTGCCAGCTTCGAGGGAAACGTCTATGGCTACACCTTC.